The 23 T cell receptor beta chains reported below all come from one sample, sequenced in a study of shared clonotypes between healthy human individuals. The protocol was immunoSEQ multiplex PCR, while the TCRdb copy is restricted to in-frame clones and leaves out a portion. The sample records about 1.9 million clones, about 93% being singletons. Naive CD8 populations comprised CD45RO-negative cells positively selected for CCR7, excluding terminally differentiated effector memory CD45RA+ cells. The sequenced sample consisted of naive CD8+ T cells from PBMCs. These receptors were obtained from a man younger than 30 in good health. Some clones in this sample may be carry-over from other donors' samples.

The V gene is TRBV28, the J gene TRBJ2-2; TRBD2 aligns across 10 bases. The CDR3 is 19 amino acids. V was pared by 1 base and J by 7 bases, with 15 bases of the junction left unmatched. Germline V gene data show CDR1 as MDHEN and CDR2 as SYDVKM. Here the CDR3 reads CASSLYPERLAGVFGELFF. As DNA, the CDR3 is TGTGCCAGCAGTTTATACCCCGAAAGGCTAGCGGGAGTATTCGGGGAGCTGTTTTTT.

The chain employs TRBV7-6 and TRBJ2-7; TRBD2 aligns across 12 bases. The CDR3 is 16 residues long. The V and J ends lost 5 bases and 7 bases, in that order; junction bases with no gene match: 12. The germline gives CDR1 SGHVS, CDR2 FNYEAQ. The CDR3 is CASSRSDLAGGSEQYF. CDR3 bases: TGTGCCAGCAGCCGCTCGGATCTAGCGGGAGGGTCGGAGCAGTACTTC.

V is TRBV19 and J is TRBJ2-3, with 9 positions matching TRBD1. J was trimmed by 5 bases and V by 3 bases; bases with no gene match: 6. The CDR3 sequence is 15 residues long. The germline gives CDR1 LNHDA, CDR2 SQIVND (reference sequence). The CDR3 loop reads CASSIGDRVVDTQYF. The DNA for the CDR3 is TGTGCCAGTAGTATCGGGGACAGGGTCGTAGATACGCAGTATTTT.

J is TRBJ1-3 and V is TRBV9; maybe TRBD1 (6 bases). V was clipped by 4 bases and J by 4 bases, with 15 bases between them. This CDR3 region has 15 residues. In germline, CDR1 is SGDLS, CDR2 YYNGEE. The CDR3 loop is CASSYSHRDGNTIYF. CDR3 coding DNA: TGTGCCAGCAGCTACTCGCACAGGGACGGAAACACCATATATTTT.

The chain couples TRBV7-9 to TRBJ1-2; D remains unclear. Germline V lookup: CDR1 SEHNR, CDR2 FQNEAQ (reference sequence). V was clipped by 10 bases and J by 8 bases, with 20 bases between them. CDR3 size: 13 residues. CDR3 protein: CATTRQLNKGYTF. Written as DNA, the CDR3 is TGTGCCACCACCCGGCAGTTAAATAAAGGCTACACCTTC.

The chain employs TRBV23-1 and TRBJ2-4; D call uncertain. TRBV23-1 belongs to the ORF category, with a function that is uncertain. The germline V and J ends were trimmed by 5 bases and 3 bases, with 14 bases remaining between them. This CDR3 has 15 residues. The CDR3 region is CASSSNQDGKNIQYF. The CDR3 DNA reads TGCGCCAGCAGTTCAAATCAGGATGGCAAAAACATTCAGTACTTC.

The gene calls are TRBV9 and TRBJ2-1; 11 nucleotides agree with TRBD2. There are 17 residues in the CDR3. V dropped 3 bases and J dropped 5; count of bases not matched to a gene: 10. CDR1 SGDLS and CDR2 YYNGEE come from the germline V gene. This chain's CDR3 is CASSGAETSGAHNEQFF. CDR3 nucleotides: TGTGCCAGCAGCGGAGCAGAGACTAGCGGGGCCCACAATGAGCAGTTCTTC.

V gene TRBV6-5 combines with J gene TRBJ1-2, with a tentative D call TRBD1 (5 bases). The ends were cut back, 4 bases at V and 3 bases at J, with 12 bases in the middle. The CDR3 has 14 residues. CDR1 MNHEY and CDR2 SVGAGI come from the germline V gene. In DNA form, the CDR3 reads TGTGCCAGCAGTTTTTCAGGGTTCCACTATGGCTACACCTTC. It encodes CASSFSGFHYGYTF.

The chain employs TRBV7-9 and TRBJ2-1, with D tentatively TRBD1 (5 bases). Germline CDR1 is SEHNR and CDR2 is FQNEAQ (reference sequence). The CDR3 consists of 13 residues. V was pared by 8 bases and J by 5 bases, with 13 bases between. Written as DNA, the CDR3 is TGTGCCAGCTGGGGCTCTGGTCACAATGAGCAGTTCTTC. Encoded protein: CASWGSGHNEQFF.

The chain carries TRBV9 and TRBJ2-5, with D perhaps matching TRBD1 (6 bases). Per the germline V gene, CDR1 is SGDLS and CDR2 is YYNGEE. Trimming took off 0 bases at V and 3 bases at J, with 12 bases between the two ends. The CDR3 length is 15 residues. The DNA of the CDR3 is TGTGCCAGCAGCGTAGAAGGACAGAAAAAAGAGACCCAGTACTTC. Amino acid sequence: CASSVEGQKKETQYF.

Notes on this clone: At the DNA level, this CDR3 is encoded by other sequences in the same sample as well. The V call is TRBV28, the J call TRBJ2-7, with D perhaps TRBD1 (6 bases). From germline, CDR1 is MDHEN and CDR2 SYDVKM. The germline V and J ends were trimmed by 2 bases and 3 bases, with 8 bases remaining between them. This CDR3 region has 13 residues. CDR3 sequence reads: CASSLRGGYEQYF. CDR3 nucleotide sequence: TGTGCCAGCAGTTTACGAGGGGGCTACGAGCAGTACTTC.

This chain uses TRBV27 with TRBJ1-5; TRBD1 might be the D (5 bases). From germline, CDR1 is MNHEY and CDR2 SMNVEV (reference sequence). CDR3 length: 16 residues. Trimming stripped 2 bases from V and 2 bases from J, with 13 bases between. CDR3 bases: TGTGCCAGCAGTTTAGCCCCCGCGGGGGGCAATCAGCCCCAGCATTTT. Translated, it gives CASSLAPAGGNQPQHF.

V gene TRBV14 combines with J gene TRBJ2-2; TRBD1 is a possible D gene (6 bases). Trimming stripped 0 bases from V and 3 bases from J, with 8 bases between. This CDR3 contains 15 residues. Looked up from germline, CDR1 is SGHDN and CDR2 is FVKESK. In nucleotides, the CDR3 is TGTGCCAGCAGCCAAGACAGGGGATACACCGGGGAGCTGTTTTTT. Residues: CASSQDRGYTGELFF.

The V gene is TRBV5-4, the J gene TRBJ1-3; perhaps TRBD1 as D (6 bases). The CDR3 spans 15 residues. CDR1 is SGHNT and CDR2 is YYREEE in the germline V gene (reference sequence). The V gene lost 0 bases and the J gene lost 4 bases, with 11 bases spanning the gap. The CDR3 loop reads CASSLDRAQGNTIYF. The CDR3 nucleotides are TGTGCCAGCAGCTTGGACAGGGCTCAAGGAAACACCATATATTTT. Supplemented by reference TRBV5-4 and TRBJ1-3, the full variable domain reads ETGVTQSPTHLIKTRGQQVTLRCSSQSGHNTVSWYQQALGQGPQFIFQYYREEENGRGNFPPRFSGLQFPNYSSELNVNALELDDSALYLCASSLDRAQGNTIYFGEGSWLTVV.

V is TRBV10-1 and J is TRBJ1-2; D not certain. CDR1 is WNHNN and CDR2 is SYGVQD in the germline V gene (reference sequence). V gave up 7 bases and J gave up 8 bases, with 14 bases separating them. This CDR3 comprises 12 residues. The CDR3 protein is CASTHEKCGYTF. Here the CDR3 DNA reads TGCGCCAGCACCCACGAAAAGTGCGGCTACACCTTC.

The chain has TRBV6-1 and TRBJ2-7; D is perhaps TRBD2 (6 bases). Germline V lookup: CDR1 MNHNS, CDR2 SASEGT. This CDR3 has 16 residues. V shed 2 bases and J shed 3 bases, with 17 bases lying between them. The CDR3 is CASSELMGGSFYEQYF. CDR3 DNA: TGTGCCAGCAGTGAATTAATGGGGGGTTCTTTCTACGAGCAGTACTTC.

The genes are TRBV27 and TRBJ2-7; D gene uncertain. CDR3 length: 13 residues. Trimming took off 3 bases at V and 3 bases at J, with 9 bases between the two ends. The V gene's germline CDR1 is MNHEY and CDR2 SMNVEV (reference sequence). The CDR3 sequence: CASSLVADYEQYF. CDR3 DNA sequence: TGTGCCAGCAGTTTGGTGGCAGACTACGAGCAGTACTTC.

The CDR3, as DNA: TGTGCCATCAGTGGGGCGGGATCTGGAAACACCATATATTTT. This sequence encodes CAISGAGSGNTIYF. The rearrangement uses TRBV10-3 and TRBJ1-3; D is ambiguous. From germline, CDR1 is ENHRY and CDR2 SYGVKD. The CDR3 loop spans 14 amino acids. V was trimmed by 4 bases and J by 1 base, leaving 8 bases between them.

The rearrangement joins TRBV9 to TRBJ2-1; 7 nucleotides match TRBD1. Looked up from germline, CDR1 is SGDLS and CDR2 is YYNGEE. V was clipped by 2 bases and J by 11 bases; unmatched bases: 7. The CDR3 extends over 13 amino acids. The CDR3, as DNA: TGTGCCAGCAGCGTGGACAGGATTTCCAAGCAGTTCTTC. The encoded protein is CASSVDRISKQFF.

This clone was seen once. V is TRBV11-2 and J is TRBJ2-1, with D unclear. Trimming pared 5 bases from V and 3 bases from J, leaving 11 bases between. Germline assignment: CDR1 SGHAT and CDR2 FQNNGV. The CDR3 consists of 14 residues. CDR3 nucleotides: TGTGCCAGCAGCCCTAAAGCTAGCTACAATGAGCAGTTCTTC. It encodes CASSPKASYNEQFF.

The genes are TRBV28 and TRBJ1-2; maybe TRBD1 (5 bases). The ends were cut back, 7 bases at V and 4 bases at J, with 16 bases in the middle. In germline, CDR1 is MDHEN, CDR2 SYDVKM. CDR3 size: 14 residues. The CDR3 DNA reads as TGTGCCAGCACCACGGGGGAATATGGCTATGGCTACACCTTC. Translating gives CASTTGEYGYGYTF.

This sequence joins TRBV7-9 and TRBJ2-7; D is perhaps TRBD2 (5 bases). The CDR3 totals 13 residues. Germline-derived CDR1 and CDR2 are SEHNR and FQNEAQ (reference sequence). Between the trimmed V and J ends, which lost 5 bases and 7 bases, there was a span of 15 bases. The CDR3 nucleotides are TGTGCCAGCAGCCAGTCCCTCCCGGGGGAGCAGTACTTC. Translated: CASSQSLPGEQYF.

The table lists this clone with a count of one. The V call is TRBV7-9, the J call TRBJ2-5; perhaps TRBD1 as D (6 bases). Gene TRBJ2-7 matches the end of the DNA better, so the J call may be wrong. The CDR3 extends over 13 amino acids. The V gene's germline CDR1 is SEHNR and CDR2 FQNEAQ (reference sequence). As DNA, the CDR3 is TGTGCCAGCAGCTGGACAGACACCTACGAGCAGTACTTC. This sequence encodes CASSWTDTYEQYF.